The following is a T cell receptor (beta chain) sequence with its context. Its antigen has not been determined. No much larger clonotype is one base removed from it; base qualities were not supplied. Based on the germline V gene, the CDR1 and CDR2 sequences are LGHNA and YNFKEQ. The CDR3 runs 16 residues from the cysteine to the phenylalanine. Only the CDR3 DNA stays, 48 bases, in frame from base 1. Trimming costs V 0 bases and J 2 bases, and their ends lie 13 bases apart. This specimen belongs to a study of T-cell memory formation after mild COVID-19 (dated by TCRdb to 2020 to 2023). About the full investigation: Most TCR sequence clusters were specific to one of the two donors. Longitudinal TCRalpha and TCRbeta repertoire sequencing tracked T-cell clones expanding and contracting after mild COVID-19 in a couple of donors. The cohort was made up of two young adult volunteers, one female and one male, who were previously healthy.

Ficoll-Paque density gradient centrifugation was the method used to isolate PBMCs. Findings and caveats that apply to the study as a whole: SARS-CoV-2 specificity was not confirmed for the second-wave clones peaking on day 37. Some responding clones were detected in pre-infection memory, which suggested that pre-existing cross-reactive memory T cells had joined the SARS-CoV-2 response. Contracting CD4+ clones were found mainly in CM and EM memory subsets, while CD8+ clones were enriched in EMRA. Clones contracting from day 15 to 85 had balanced CD4/CD8 phenotypes, while a second wave expanding from day 15 to 37 was biased towards CD4+. The study covered only a couple of mild cases, and larger cohorts including severe cases with pre-infection samples were considered necessary.

The sample was run on an Illumina NovaSeq 6000. cDNA libraries for TCRalpha and TCRbeta were prepared by 5'RACE using constant-segment primers, with sample barcodes and unique molecular identifiers added. RNA was extracted from every sample with Trizol reagent. Libraries were amplified in two PCR steps, with a second sample barcode and Illumina TruSeq adapters added in the second step. Sequencing of the libraries was done on an Illumina NovaSeq, producing 2 x 150 bp paired-end reads. From the authors' description of their analysis: Demultiplexing of reads and collapsing into UMI-guided consensus sequences were performed with migec v1.2.7. Using mixcr v2.1.11, the UMI consensuses were aligned to TRA and TRB V and J templates and assembled into clonotypes. Expanded or contracted clonotypes were those called significant by both edgeR and NoisET, with noise models trained on biological replicates. For edgeR calls, the cutoffs were a false discovery rate-adjusted p below 0.01 and a log2 fold-change threshold of 1. As an exploratory analysis of dynamics, max-normalized trajectories of the 1000 most abundant clonotypes were examined by PCA with hierarchical clustering. Separately sequenced CD4+ and CD8+ repertoires were used to assign a CD4 or CD8 phenotype to each responding clone. TCRdb cleaned the public reads at Q25 with fastp, built clones with MiXCR and kept in-frame beta chains. Entries are consolidated by CDR3 protein sequence, retaining the most common genes and DNA. TCRdb assigned the V and J calls; the authors' analysis was not used. A total of a few hundred thousand distinct CDR3 sequences appear in this sample, 8% to 11% of them only once. The top ten hold 3% to 3.5% of the sample.

The sequencing input was PBMCs or a T cell subset sorted from them (not recorded which). This clonotype originated in a man aged 18 to 30 who had mild COVID-19 (a few samples of this study predate the infection). The sample titles of this study are shuffled in the database, so cell type and time point are left out; the donor was told from shared clones. Recombination linked TRBV4-2 to TRBJ1-2; perhaps TRBD1 is the D gene, with 6 bases matching. The CDR3 reads CASSQELRGQNYGYTF. The nucleotide sequence is given as TGTGCCAGCAGCCAAGAATTAAGGGGACAAAACTATGGCTACACCTTC.